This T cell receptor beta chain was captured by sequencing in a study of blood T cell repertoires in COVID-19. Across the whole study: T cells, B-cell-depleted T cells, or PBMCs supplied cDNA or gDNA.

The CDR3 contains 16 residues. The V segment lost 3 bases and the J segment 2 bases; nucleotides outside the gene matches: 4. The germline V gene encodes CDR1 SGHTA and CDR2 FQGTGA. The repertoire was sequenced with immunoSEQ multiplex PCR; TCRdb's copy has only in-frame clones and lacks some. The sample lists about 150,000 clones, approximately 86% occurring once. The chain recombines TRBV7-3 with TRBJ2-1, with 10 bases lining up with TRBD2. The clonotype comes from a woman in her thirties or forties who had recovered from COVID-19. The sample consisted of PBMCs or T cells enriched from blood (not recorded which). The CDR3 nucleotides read TGTGCCAGCAGCTTGGGGACTAGCGTAACCTACAATGAGCAGTTCTTC. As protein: CASSLGTSVTYNEQFF.